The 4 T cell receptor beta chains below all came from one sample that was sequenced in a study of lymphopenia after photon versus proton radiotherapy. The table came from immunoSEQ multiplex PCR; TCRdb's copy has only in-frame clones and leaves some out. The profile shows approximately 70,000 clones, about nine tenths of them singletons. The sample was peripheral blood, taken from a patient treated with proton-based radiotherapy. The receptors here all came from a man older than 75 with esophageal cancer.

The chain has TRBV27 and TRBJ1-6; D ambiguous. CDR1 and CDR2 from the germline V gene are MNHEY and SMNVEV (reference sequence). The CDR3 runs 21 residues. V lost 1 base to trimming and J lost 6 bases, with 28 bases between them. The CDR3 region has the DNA TGTGCCAGCAGTTTATTTTATTCTCTCCTTGACGCAGACCCTATTAATTCACCCCTCCACTTT. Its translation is CASSLFYSLLDADPINSPLHF.

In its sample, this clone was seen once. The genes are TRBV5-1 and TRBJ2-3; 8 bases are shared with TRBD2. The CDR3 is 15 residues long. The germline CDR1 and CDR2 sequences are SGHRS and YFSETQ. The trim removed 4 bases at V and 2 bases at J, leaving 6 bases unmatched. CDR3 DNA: TGCGCCAGCAGCAGCACTAGCGGACCCACAGATACGCAGTATTTT. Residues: CASSSTSGPTDTQYF.

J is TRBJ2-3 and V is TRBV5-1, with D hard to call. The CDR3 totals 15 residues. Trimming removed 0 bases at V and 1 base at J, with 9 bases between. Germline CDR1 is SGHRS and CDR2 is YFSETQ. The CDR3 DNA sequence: TGCGCCAGCAGCTTGGGTACTTTCGGCACAGATACGCAGTATTTT. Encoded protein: CASSLGTFGTDTQYF.

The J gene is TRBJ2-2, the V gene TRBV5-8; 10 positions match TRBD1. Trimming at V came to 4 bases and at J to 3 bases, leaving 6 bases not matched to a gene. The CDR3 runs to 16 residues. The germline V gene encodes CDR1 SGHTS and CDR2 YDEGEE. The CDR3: CASSEPTGGDTGELFF. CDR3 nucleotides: TGTGCCAGCAGCGAACCGACAGGGGGCGACACCGGGGAGCTGTTTTTT.